This record looks at one TCR beta chain sequence and its context. Antigen: not known. As to treatment: oral pan-JAK inhibitor, 5-10 mg twice daily. Both peripheral blood and punch biopsies of lesional scalp skin were obtained from patients who had alopecia areata. Investigators sorted PBMCs to obtain both CD4+ and CD8+ T cells. The record originates from a study of CD8+ T cells in alopecia areata. General study points: Normal skin's resident alphabeta T cells are sequenced alongside lesional scalp T cells. For patients receiving tofacitinib, scalp clonality and expanded CD8+ clones among the top 100 significantly decreased.

Trimming stripped 1 base from V and 11 bases from J, with 9 bases between. Germline V gene lookup returns CDR1 MNHNS and CDR2 SASEGT. This CDR3 region has 12 residues. Reverse transcription of extracted RNA yielded cDNA, which provided the sequencing template. Only in-frame clones appear in the TCRdb table, and some are missing; sequencing was by immunoSEQ multiplex PCR. The table has roughly 120,000 clones, 50% to 75% seen once. This clonotype originated in a human donor with alopecia areata. The chain couples TRBV6-1 to TRBJ2-1, with D possibly being TRBD1 (6 bases). This specimen consisted of CD8+ T cells sorted from blood, obtained at week 4, from a patient treated with tofacitinib. CDR3 DNA: TGTGCCAGCAGTGAAGTCGGGACAAAGCAGTTCTTC. Encoded protein: CASSEVGTKQFF.